Sequencing of this T cell receptor beta chain was carried out in a study of T cell clonotyping in hematopoietic cell transplantation. Broader study findings: Higher Inverse Simpson Index values in graft donor and pretransplant recipient predicted broader posttransplant TCR diversity. After transplant, recipient diversity fell while pathologically expanded clonotypes grew through day 180.

Trimming stripped 2 bases from V and 1 base from J, with 11 bases between. Germline-derived CDR1 and CDR2 are SSHAT and FNYEAQ (reference sequence). The CDR3 is 15 residues long. The sample's time point: recipient sample about 28 days before transplant, after cytoreduction. TCRdb's table, derived via immunoSEQ multiplex PCR, lists solely in-frame clones and lacks some. The table lists approximately 41,000 clones, 85% of them singletons. Points on this clone: Its antigen is currently unknown.

The genes are TRBV7-7 and TRBJ2-5; possible D gene TRBD1, 5 bases. The starting material was peripheral blood mononuclear cells, obtained before stem cell transplant. This TCR came from a man in his fifties or sixties with acute myeloid leukemia. Some clones in this sample may be carry-over from other donors' samples. CDR3 sequence (DNA): TGTGCCAGCAGCTTACAGGCAGGGCCCCAAGAGACCCAGTACTTC. As protein: CASSLQAGPQETQYF.